This TCR beta chain stems from a study of shared clonotypes between healthy human individuals. The donors, healthy adults who were HIV-negative, had experienced no recent acute infections or vaccinations. Unsorted samples, those not sorted, used approximately 100 million PBMCs for genomic DNA. The trim removed 4 bases at V and 6 bases at J, leaving 11 bases unmatched. This CDR3 spans 19 amino acids. CDR1 LGHNA and CDR2 YSLEER come from the germline V gene. Sequencing was performed with immunoSEQ multiplex PCR; in TCRdb, only in-frame clones are kept and a portion is missing. The profile covers about 490,000 clones, with over 60% appearing a single time and 10% to 15% taken by the ten largest.

This TCR came from a woman in her thirties or forties in good health. Some clones in this sample may be carry-over from other donors' samples. The sequenced sample was PBMCs. The chain joins TRBV4-3 to TRBJ2-2, with TRBD2 matching 16 bases. Here the CDR3 DNA reads TGCGCCAGCAGCCGCCTTTCGGGACTAGCGGGAGGGTTGGCCGGGGAGCTGTTTTTT. As protein: CASSRLSGLAGGLAGELFF.